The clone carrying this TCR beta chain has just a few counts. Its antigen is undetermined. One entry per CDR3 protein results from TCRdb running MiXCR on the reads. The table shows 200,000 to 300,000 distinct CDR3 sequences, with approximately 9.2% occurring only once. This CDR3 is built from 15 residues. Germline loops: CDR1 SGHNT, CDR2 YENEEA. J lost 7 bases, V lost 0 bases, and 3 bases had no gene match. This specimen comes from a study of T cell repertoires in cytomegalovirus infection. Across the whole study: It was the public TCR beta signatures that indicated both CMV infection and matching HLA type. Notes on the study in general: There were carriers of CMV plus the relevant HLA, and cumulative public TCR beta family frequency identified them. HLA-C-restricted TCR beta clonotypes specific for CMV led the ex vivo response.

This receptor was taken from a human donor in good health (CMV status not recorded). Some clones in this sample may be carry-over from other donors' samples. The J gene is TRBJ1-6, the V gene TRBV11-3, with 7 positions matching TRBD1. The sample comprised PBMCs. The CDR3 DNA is TGTGCCAGCAGCTTAGACGGGACAGTGAATTCACCCCTCCACTTT. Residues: CASSLDGTVNSPLHF.